This record concerns one T cell receptor (beta chain) sequence. The CDR3 runs to 15 residues. The data stem from a study of blood T cell repertoires in COVID-19. Original processing methods: Amplification of reference gene primers was used by the study to estimate nucleated cell counts. Clones were sequenced by immunoSEQ multiplex PCR, and TCRdb holds only the in-frame ones, with some missing. The V and J calls and clone size are taken from that table; D and trimming were inferred from the DNA. Of 120,000 or so clones listed, 81% are singletons. The sequencing input was peripheral blood. The clonotype comes from a man aged 25 to 40 with COVID-19, enrolled during active disease. This chain joins TRBV12-2 and TRBJ2-1; the table's D call, TRBD2, has no DNA check behind it. TRBV12-2 is a pseudogene locus. CDR3 amino acids: CASRQRLHSYNEQFF. CDR3 nucleotides: TGTGCAAGTCGCCAGCGGTTACACTCCTACAATGAGCAGTTCTTC.